A single sample is the source of the 14 T cell receptor beta chains below, sequenced in a study of shared clonotypes between healthy human individuals (dated by TCRdb to about 2020). Library creation used the immunoSEQ multiplex PCR assay. Held by TCRdb, this immuneACCESS table contains in-frame sequences only and omits some clones. Under half of the omission traces to an unresolved V gene where checked; the cause of the rest is unknown. The sample table holds hundreds of thousands of clones, of which roughly 70% were seen once. The leading ten clones occupy about 1.8% of the sample. The sample comprised memory CD4+ T cells sorted from blood. The label giving this sample's cell subset or site can be read as: CD45RA-negative fraction. These receptor sequences come from a woman in her 30s in good health.

This clone was detected only once. The chain couples TRBV27 to TRBJ1-6, with TRBD1 identical over 9 bases. The V and J ends lost 8 bases and 8 bases, in that order; junction bases with no gene match: 7. Germline CDR1 is MNHEY and CDR2 is SMNVEV (reference sequence). The CDR3 contains 14 residues. The CDR3 sequence: CASGTGTGHSPLHF. As DNA, the CDR3 is TGTGCCAGCGGAACCGGGACAGGGCATTCACCCCTCCACTTT.

This CDR3 is CASSGGQLNTEAFF. CDR3 in DNA: TGTGCCAGCAGCGGGGGACAGCTGAACACTGAAGCTTTCTTT. This rearrangement joins TRBV7-9 to TRBJ1-1; TRBD1 matches at 7 bases. Germline V gene sequence: CDR1 SEHNR, CDR2 FQNEAQ (reference sequence). The CDR3 extends over 14 amino acids. V lost 5 bases to trimming and J lost 0 bases; unmatched junction nucleotides: 3.

V and J are TRBV5-1 and TRBJ1-2, with 8 bases lining up with TRBD1. Germline V gene lookup returns CDR1 SGHRS and CDR2 YFSETQ. The V segment lost 4 bases and the J segment 7 bases; nucleotides outside the gene matches: 18. The CDR3 contains 17 residues. CDR3 residues: CASSNPTGALLSGGYTF. The DNA of the CDR3 is TGCGCCAGCAGCAACCCGACAGGGGCGCTACTCTCCGGTGGCTACACCTTC.

The rearrangement links TRBV7-8 to TRBJ2-7, with 7 nucleotides matching TRBD1. The germline V gene has CDR1 SGHVS and CDR2 FQNEAQ. V lost 5 bases to trimming and J lost 3 bases; unmatched junction nucleotides: 25. The CDR3 extends over 20 amino acids. CDR3 region: CASSLLSFGYRGRSHYEQYF. The DNA of the CDR3 is TGTGCCAGCAGCCTACTTAGTTTCGGGTACAGGGGAAGATCCCACTACGAGCAGTACTTC.

Details on this clone: Other DNA sequences in this specimen translate into the identical CDR3. CDR3 protein: CASSSLGPQHF. Here the CDR3 DNA reads TGTGCCAGCAGTTCCCTTGGGCCCCAGCATTTT. The V and J genes are TRBV28 and TRBJ1-5; D is uncertain. The length of the CDR3 is 11 residues. Germline CDR1 is MDHEN and CDR2 is SYDVKM. Trimming left V 4 bases short and J 9 bases short, with 7 bases between.

The J gene is TRBJ2-5, the V gene TRBV27; 10 bases agree with TRBD2. The junction had 8 bases not matched to a gene; V was cut back by 2 bases and J by 2 bases. CDR3 length: 17 residues. Germline CDR1 reads MNHEY; CDR2 reads SMNVEV (reference sequence). The CDR3, as DNA: TGTGCCAGCAGTTTACTCCCAGCGGGAGGGGGGCAAGAGACCCAGTACTTC. It translates to CASSLLPAGGGQETQYF.

The chain has TRBV19 and TRBJ2-7; weak D call: TRBD2 (6 bases). This CDR3 is 14 amino acids long. Germline V CDR1 and CDR2: LNHDA, SQIVND (reference sequence). The ends were cut back, 5 bases at V and 2 bases at J, with 13 bases in the middle. CDR3 sequence (DNA): TGTGCCAGTAGTCGGGGGATCCCTCCCTACGAGCAGTACTTC. It specifies CASSRGIPPYEQYF.

V gene TRBV7-9 combines with J gene TRBJ2-5, with 10 bases lining up with TRBD1. CDR1 is SEHNR, CDR2 FQNEAQ, per germline (reference sequence). This CDR3 has 15 residues. V gave up 4 bases and J gave up 4 bases; unmatched junction bases: 6. Here the CDR3 reads CASSSLRDRGETQYF. The CDR3 DNA reads TGTGCCAGCAGCTCCCTCCGGGACAGGGGAGAGACCCAGTACTTC.

This clone was detected a few times. The chain combines TRBV13 with TRBJ2-4; the D gene is possibly TRBD1 (5 bases). Trimming shortened V by 2 bases and J by 1 base, and 9 bases separated the two germline ends. CDR1 PRHDT and CDR2 FYEKMQ come from the germline V gene (reference sequence). The CDR3 is 15 amino acids. The CDR3 coding sequence is TGTGCCAGCAGCTTACAGGGCTGGGCCAAAAACATTCAGTACTTC. Translated: CASSLQGWAKNIQYF.

The V and J genes are TRBV7-9 and TRBJ2-1; D ambiguous. Between the trimmed V and J ends, which lost 0 bases and 4 bases, there was a span of 10 bases. The CDR3 has 15 residues. Germline CDR1 is SEHNR and CDR2 is FQNEAQ (reference sequence). This CDR3 reads CASSLASGPYNEQFF. CDR3 DNA: TGTGCCAGCAGCTTAGCATCAGGTCCATACAATGAGCAGTTCTTC.

In nucleotides, the CDR3 is TGTGCCAGCAGCCCGGACAGGGCAACTGAAGCTTTCTTT. Translated: CASSPDRATEAFF. The chain joins TRBV6-6 to TRBJ1-1; 8 bases map to TRBD1. Unmatched junction bases numbered 5, after V lost 6 bases and J lost 5 bases. This CDR3 has 13 amino acids. Germline V CDR1 and CDR2: MNHNY, SVGAGI (reference sequence).

The rearrangement joins TRBV2 to TRBJ2-7; D is tentatively TRBD1 or TRBD2 (6 bases each). Trimming took 1 base from V and 4 from J, leaving 11 bases between them. The length of the CDR3 is 14 residues. Germline CDR1 and CDR2: SNHLY and FYNNEI. As DNA, the CDR3 is TGTGCCAGCAGTGAAGTCAGGGGACTGTACGAGCAGTACTTC. Protein product: CASSEVRGLYEQYF.

The chain recombines TRBV5-8 with TRBJ1-1; TRBD1 might be the D (5 bases). Per germline, CDR1 SGHTS and CDR2 YDEGEE. Trimming took 1 base from V and 4 from J, leaving 11 bases between them. This CDR3 has 14 amino acids. CDR3 amino acids: CASSLFGTRTEAFF. As DNA, the CDR3 is TGTGCCAGCAGCTTGTTCGGGACGCGCACTGAAGCTTTCTTT.

The chain links TRBV6-6 to TRBJ1-5; D is ambiguous. The ends were cut back, 0 bases at V and 5 bases at J, with 5 bases in the middle. This CDR3 spans 13 amino acids. Looked up from germline, CDR1 is MNHNY and CDR2 is SVGAGI (reference sequence). The CDR3 nucleotides read TGTGCCAGCAGTTACTCGTGGGATCAGCCCCAGCATTTT. Protein: CASSYSWDQPQHF.